Described below is a single T cell receptor (beta chain) sequence and its context. CDR3 length: 14 residues. Germline CDR1 ENHRY, CDR2 SYGVKD. V trimming: 6 bases; J trimming: 1 base; junction bases outside the gene matches: 5. This entry belongs to a study of blood T cell repertoires in COVID-19. As for the study in general: COVID-19 samples collected from the United States, Italy and Spain covered acute and convalescent phases. Sources were T cells, B-cell-depleted T cells, or PBMCs; the material itself was cDNA or gDNA.

Per the original data handling: How many nucleated cells were present was estimated from reference gene primer amplification. TCRdb's copy holds only in-frame clones and misses some; the assay was immunoSEQ multiplex PCR. The V and J calls and clone size were taken over from that table, and D and trimming were inferred from the DNA. The sample records under 300,000 clones, around 90% being singletons. The TCR originated in a man aged 45-65 years with acute or convalescent COVID-19. The V and J genes are TRBV10-3 and TRBJ2-7; 8 nucleotides agree with TRBD1. The sequencing sample was made of peripheral blood. The DNA of the CDR3 is TGTGCCATCAGGGGACAGGAAAATTCCTACGAGCAGTACTTC. Translating gives CAIRGQENSYEQYF.